Listed below are T cell receptor beta chains from one sample, sequenced in a study of cytomegalovirus exposure and HLA in healthy donors. Measured with immunoSEQ multiplex PCR; TCRdb has only the in-frame clones, and not every one. Of approximately 180,000 clones listed, 72% were seen once; the top ten hold under 3%. The source material was PBMCs. These receptors came from a human donor in good health. Both conserved end residues are part of each CDR3. The D gene is left open where the match is weak. Expanded clones get a size class; other rows say once, few or many, or leave the size out.

-	-	TRBV6-1	TRBJ2-2	CASRRQGPSTGELFF	TGTGCCAGCAGACGGCAGGGTCCCAGCACCGGGGAGCTGTTTTTT
TRBD1	-	TRBV5-4	TRBJ1-1	CASSIPGGRTEAFF	TGTGCCAGCAGCATACCAGGGGGTCGCACTGAAGCTTTCTTT
-	few	TRBV27	TRBJ2-7	CASSWGSGPSYEQYF	TGTGCCAGCAGCTGGGGCTCGGGCCCCTCCTACGAGCAGTACTTC
TRBD1	-	TRBV19	TRBJ1-4	CASSTAAGGSREKLFF	TGTGCCAGTAGTACGGCCGCAGGGGGCTCGAGAGAAAAACTGTTTTTT
-	-	TRBV6-1	TRBJ2-7	CASRSYEQYF	TGTGCCAGCAGGAGCTACGAGCAGTACTTC
-	-	TRBV27	TRBJ2-7	CASSFTGLGEQYF	TGTGCCAGCAGTTTTACGGGATTGGGCGAGCAGTACTTC
-	-	TRBV7-9	TRBJ1-1	CSSSLDHGGPLNTEAFF	TGTTCCAGCAGCTTAGATCATGGAGGCCCACTGAACACTGAAGCTTTCTTT
TRBD1	-	TRBV10-3	TRBJ2-7	CAIRGTDRYEQYF	TGTGCCATCAGAGGGACGGACAGGTACGAGCAGTACTTC
TRBD2	-	TRBV5-1	TRBJ2-7	CASSLAGLAGVDEQYF	TGCGCCAGCAGCTTGGCCGGACTGGCGGGGGTAGACGAGCAGTACTTC
-	-	TRBV21-1	TRBJ2-2	CASSQDSYLRANTGELFF	TGTGCCAGCAGCCAAGACAGTTACCTGCGCGCGAACACCGGGGAGCTGTTTTTT
-	-	TRBV6-5	TRBJ2-3	CATRPPGGTDTQYF	TGTGCCACCCGCCCTCCCGGGGGCACAGATACGCAGTATTTT
TRBD2	-	TRBV7-6	TRBJ2-5	CASRFGTSGQETQYF	TGTGCCAGCAGATTCGGGACTAGCGGCCAAGAGACCCAGTACTTC
-	-	TRBV27	TRBJ1-2	CASTTRRGINYGYTF	TGTGCCAGCACCACGCGTCGGGGGATTAACTATGGCTACACCTTC
-	-	TRBV30	TRBJ1-1	CAWSVQGWAEAFF	TGTGCCTGGAGTGTACAGGGTTGGGCTGAAGCTTTCTTT
TRBD1	-	TRBV7-6	TRBJ2-1	CASSLTGVLGQFF	TGTGCCAGCAGCTTAACAGGGGTCCTGGGGCAGTTCTTC
TRBD1	-	TRBV7-9	TRBJ1-5	CASSLGAGQGDQPQHF	TGTGCCAGCAGCTTAGGCGCCGGACAGGGGGATCAGCCCCAGCATTTT
TRBD2	-	TRBV7-9	TRBJ2-1	CASSLVGLAASYNEQFF	TGTGCCAGCAGCTTAGTGGGACTAGCGGCCTCCTACAATGAGCAGTTCTTC
TRBD1	-	TRBV19	TRBJ2-7	CASSHEPGQGYEQYF	TGTGCCAGTAGTCACGAACCGGGACAGGGCTACGAGCAGTACTTC
TRBD1	-	TRBV7-9	TRBJ1-1	CASSQGALNTEAFF	TGTGCCAGCAGCCAGGGGGCTTTGAACACTGAAGCTTTCTTT
-	-	TRBV6-5	TRBJ1-5	CASSRDYRSNQPQHF	TGTGCCAGCAGCCGGGACTACCGAAGCAATCAGCCCCAGCATTTT
TRBD1	-	TRBV25-1	TRBJ1-1	CASSEGTVNTEAFF	TGTGCCAGCAGTGAAGGGACAGTGAACACTGAAGCTTTCTTT
TRBD2	-	TRBV11-3	TRBJ2-5	CASSLSGEETQYF	TGTGCCAGCAGCTTAAGCGGGGAGGAGACCCAGTACTTC
-	-	TRBV7-9	TRBJ1-2	CASNREGYGYTF	TGTGCCAGCAACAGGGAGGGCTATGGCTACACCTTC
-	-	TRBV7-9	TRBJ1-1	CASSPGGNTEAFF	TGTGCCAGCAGCCCCGGGGGGAACACTGAAGCTTTCTTT
-	-	TRBV6-5	TRBJ1-5	CASSSDRNSNQPQHF	TGTGCCAGCAGTTCTGACAGGAATAGCAATCAGCCCCAGCATTTT
TRBD2	-	TRBV9	TRBJ2-1	CASSVGGPDEQFF	TGTGCCAGCAGCGTGGGAGGGCCCGATGAGCAGTTCTTC
TRBD1	-	TRBV27	TRBJ2-2	CASSSGQLNTGELFF	TGTGCCAGCAGTTCGGGACAGTTAAACACCGGGGAGCTGTTTTTT
TRBD1	-	TRBV4-1	TRBJ1-3	CASRDLGTAGTGNTIYF	TGCGCCAGCAGAGACCTAGGGACAGCCGGGACCGGGAACACCATATATTTT
-	-	TRBV5-6	TRBJ2-2	CASSFYPGELFF	TGTGCCAGCAGCTTCTACCCCGGGGAGCTGTTTTTT
-	-	TRBV9	TRBJ1-5	CASSVDPGPEGQPQHF	TGTGCCAGCAGCGTAGACCCGGGGCCGGAGGGTCAGCCCCAGCATTTT
TRBD1	-	TRBV12-5	TRBJ1-4	CASGPGTEDEKLFF	TGTGCTAGTGGTCCCGGGACAGAGGATGAAAAACTGTTTTTT
TRBD1	-	TRBV7-6	TRBJ1-5	CASSLAPTGPNQPQHF	TGTGCCAGCAGCTTAGCGCCGACAGGGCCGAATCAGCCCCAGCATTTT
-	-	TRBV9	TRBJ1-4	CASSVAGANEKLFF	TGTGCCAGCAGCGTAGCAGGGGCTAATGAAAAACTGTTTTTT
-	few	TRBV7-9	TRBJ2-2	CASSSQGGGGGELFF	TGTGCCAGCAGCTCCCAGGGCGGGGGCGGCGGGGAGCTGTTTTTT
TRBD2	-	TRBV4-3	TRBJ2-7	CASSQDWASGGYSYEQYF	TGCGCCAGCAGCCAAGATTGGGCTAGCGGGGGGTACTCCTACGAGCAGTACTTC
TRBD2	-	TRBV19	TRBJ2-5	CASSPQLAGGPETQYF	TGTGCCAGTAGCCCCCAACTAGCGGGGGGGCCAGAGACCCAGTACTTC
-	-	TRBV7-8	TRBJ2-1	CASSLDRGRRQFF	TGTGCCAGCAGCTTAGATCGCGGGCGGCGGCAGTTCTTC
TRBD1	-	TRBV6-5	TRBJ1-1	CASSYPRQGGTEAFF	TGTGCCAGCAGTTACCCAAGACAGGGGGGCACTGAAGCTTTCTTT
-	-	TRBV11-2	TRBJ2-7	CASSPAVEQYF	TGTGCCAGCAGCCCCGCGGTCGAGCAGTACTTC
TRBD2	-	TRBV4-1	TRBJ2-3	CASSQERLAGDNTQYF	TGCGCCAGCAGCCAAGAAAGACTAGCGGGGGATAATACGCAGTATTTT
TRBD1	-	TRBV2	TRBJ2-2	CASRRQGRNTGELFF	TGTGCCAGCAGGCGACAGGGGCGAAACACCGGGGAGCTGTTTTTT
-	-	TRBV7-9	TRBJ2-1	CASTTDKNEQFF	TGTGCCAGCACCACAGATAAGAATGAGCAGTTCTTC
TRBD1	-	TRBV2	TRBJ1-1	CASSDRSGGGGTEAFF	TGTGCCAGCAGTGATAGGTCAGGGGGAGGTGGCACTGAAGCTTTCTTT
TRBD1	few	TRBV2	TRBJ2-7	CASLSFDRAHEQYF	TGTGCCAGCCTTTCATTCGACAGGGCCCACGAGCAGTACTTC
-	-	TRBV4-2	TRBJ2-1	CASSQDPGVLGNEQFF	TGTGCCAGCAGCCAAGATCCGGGGGTTTTGGGGAATGAGCAGTTCTTC
TRBD2	-	TRBV5-1	TRBJ2-3	CASSIEPGTSGGGDTQYF	TGCGCCAGCAGCATAGAACCTGGGACTAGCGGGGGTGGAGATACGCAGTATTTT
TRBD1	once	TRBV6-1	TRBJ2-7	CASLKGQGLHEQYF	TGTGCCAGCTTAAAGGGACAGGGGTTACACGAGCAGTACTTC
-	-	TRBV7-8	TRBJ2-2	CASSFYGTGELFF	TGTGCCAGCAGCTTCTATGGCACCGGGGAGCTGTTTTTT
-	-	TRBV5-1	TRBJ2-2	CASSLLGELFF	TGCGCCAGCAGCTTATTAGGGGAGCTGTTTTTT